The T cell receptor beta chain described here comes from a study of T cells in women clearing cervical HPV infection. Study-level findings and limits: T-cell numbers per sample were unknown and may explain richness differences.

The CDR3 consists of 15 residues. The germline CDR1 and CDR2 sequences are SSHAT and FNYEAQ (reference sequence). Average input was around 1,300 ng genomic DNA for immunoSEQ TCR beta CDR3 amplification. Some clones are missing from TCRdb's copy, which holds only in-frame ones; the method was immunoSEQ multiplex PCR. This repertoire includes about 30,000 clones. A remark on this clone: The target antigen is unknown. One junction end disagrees with the germline gene, perhaps due to a read error. The read terminates 3 residues before the CDR3 end, so the remaining end is supplied by the germline J gene.

MY09/MY11 PCR detected cervical HPV DNA; dot-blot assigned genotypes. This sequence was found in a woman aged 18 to 69 with a cervical HPV16 infection that either progressed to CIN3+ or cleared (not recorded which). Sequencing used blood buffy coat. J is TRBJ2-3 and V is TRBV7-7; tentatively, D is TRBD2 (5 bases). CDR3 DNA (partial): TGTGCTAGCAGCTTAGGGATTACTAGTCAAGAGACG. Translated: CASSLGITSQET. The full CDR3 protein is CASSLGITSQETQYF.